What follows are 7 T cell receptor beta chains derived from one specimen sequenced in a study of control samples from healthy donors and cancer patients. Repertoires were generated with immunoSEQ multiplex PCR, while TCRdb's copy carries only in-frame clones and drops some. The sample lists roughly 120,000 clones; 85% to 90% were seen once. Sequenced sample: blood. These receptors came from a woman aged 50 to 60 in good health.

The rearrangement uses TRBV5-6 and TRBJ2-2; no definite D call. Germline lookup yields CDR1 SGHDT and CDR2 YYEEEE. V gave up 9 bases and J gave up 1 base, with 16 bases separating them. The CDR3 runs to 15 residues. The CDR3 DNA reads TGTGCCACCGGACGCTTGGAGCGGAACACCGGGGAGCTGTTTTTT. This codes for CATGRLERNTGELFF.

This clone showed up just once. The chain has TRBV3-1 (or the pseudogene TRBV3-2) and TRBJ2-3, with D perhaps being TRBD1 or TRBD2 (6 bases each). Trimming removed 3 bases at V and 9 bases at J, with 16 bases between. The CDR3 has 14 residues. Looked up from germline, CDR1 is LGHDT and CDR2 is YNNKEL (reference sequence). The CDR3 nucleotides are TGTGCCAGCAGCCAGGGGGGCCAGGGGAGAACGCAGTATTTT. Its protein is CASSQGGQGRTQYF.

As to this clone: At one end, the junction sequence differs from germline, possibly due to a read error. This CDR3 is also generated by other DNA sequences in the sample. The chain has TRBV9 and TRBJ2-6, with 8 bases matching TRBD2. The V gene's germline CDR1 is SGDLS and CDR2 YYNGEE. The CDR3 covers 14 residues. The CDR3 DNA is TGTGCCAGCCGGGAGGGTTCTGGGGCCAACGTCCTAACTTTC. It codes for CASREGSGANVLTF.

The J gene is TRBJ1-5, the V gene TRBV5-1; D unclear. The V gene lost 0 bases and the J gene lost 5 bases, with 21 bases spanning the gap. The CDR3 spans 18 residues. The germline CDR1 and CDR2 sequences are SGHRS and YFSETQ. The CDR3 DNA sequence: TGCGCCAGCAGCTTGGTCCCCGAGACGACCGGACGGTATCAGCCCCAGCATTTT. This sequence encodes CASSLVPETTGRYQPQHF.

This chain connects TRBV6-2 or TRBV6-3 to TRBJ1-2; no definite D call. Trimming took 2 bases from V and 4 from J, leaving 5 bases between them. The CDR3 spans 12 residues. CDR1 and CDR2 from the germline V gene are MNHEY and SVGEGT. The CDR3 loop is CASSYGSYGYTF. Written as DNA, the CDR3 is TGTGCCAGCAGTTACGGTAGCTATGGCTACACCTTC.

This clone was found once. The CDR3 nucleotides read TGTGCCAGTAGTATGCAGCGGGGGGCCCACAATGAGCAGTTCTTC. As protein: CASSMQRGAHNEQFF. The J gene is TRBJ2-1, the V gene TRBV19; 9 nucleotides align to TRBD2. The CDR3 is made up of 15 amino acids. Looked up from germline, CDR1 is LNHDA and CDR2 is SQIVND (reference sequence). J gave up 5 bases and V 3 bases, and 5 bases lay outside the gene matches.

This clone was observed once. As DNA, the CDR3 is TGCAGTGCGAGTGCCGGCCTTGGTGGCTACACCTTC. Translation: CSASAGLGGYTF. The V call is TRBV20-1, the J call TRBJ1-2; no reliable D call. Deletions cut 6 bases from V and 7 bases from J, with 15 bases between. Germline assignment: CDR1 DFQATT and CDR2 SNEGSKA (reference sequence). The CDR3 is 12 residues long.